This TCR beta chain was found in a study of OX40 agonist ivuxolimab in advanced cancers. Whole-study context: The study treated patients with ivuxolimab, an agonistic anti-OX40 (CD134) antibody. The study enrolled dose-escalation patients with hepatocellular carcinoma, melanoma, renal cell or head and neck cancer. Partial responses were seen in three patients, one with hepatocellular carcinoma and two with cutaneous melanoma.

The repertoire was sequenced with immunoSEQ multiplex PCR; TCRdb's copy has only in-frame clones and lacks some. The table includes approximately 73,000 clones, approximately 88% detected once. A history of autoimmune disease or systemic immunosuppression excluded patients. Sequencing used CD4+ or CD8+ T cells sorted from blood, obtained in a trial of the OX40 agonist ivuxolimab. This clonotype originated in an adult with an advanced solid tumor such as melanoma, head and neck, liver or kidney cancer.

Here the CDR3 reads CASSYNGLGGETQYF. CDR3 DNA: TGTGCCAGCAGTTACAATGGACTAGGAGGAGAGACCCAGTACTTC. The chain links TRBV6-5 to TRBJ2-5; 7 bases map to TRBD2. Trimming removed 2 bases from V and 4 bases from J; junction bases left unmatched: 7. Germline CDR1 reads MNHEY; CDR2 reads SVGAGI. The CDR3 is 15 amino acids.